This T cell receptor beta chain comes out of a study of cytomegalovirus exposure and HLA in healthy donors. Study at large: Across under 450 genotyped donors, roughly 85% landed in the Caucasian-associated ancestry cluster. Findings and limits, study-wide: In a later analysis, HLA-C alleles had the fewest associated TCRs, DRB1 alleles the most. Analysis was carried out at a later point, and it linked a missense DCLRE1C variant to TCR beta V- and J-gene trimming.

60 Vbeta and 13 Jbeta primers were used in PCR. The repertoire was sequenced with immunoSEQ multiplex PCR; TCRdb's copy has only in-frame clones and lacks some. The sample shows approximately 150,000 clones, roughly 73% of them seen only once. In the case of this clone: Its antigen is not known.

The sequencing input was PBMCs. The TCR comes from a man in his forties in good health and CMV-seronegative.

DNA of the CDR3: TGCGCCAGCAGCGAGATTTGGCAGGGCGTTGACGAGCAGTACTTC. Its protein product is CASSEIWQGVDEQYF. The gene calls are TRBV4-1 and TRBJ2-7; the D gene is possibly TRBD1 (5 bases). The CDR3 runs 15 residues. Germline-derived CDR1 and CDR2 are MGHRA and YSYEKL. The ends were cut back, 5 bases at V and 5 bases at J, with 19 bases in the middle.